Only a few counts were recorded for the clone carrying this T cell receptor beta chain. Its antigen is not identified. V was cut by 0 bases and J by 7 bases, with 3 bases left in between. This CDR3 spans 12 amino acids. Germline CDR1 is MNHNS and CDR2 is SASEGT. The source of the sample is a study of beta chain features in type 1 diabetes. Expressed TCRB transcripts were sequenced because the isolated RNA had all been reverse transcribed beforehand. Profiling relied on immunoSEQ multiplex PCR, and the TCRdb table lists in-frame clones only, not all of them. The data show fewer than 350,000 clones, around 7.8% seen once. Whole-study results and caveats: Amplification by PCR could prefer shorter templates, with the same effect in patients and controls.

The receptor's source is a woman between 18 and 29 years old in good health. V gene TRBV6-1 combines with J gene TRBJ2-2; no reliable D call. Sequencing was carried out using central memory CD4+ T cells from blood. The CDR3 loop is CASSEAGGELFF. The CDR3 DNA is TGTGCCAGCAGTGAAGCAGGCGGGGAGCTGTTTTTT.